This paragraph covers one T cell receptor (beta chain) sequence. A TCRbeta library incorporating unique molecular identifiers was prepared. TCRdb used MiXCR to reprocess the PCR reads, holding one entry per CDR3 protein. The sample includes some 600,000 distinct CDR3 sequences, around 13% of them seen just once. V trimming: 5 bases; J trimming: 11 bases; junction bases outside the gene matches: 9. In germline, CDR1 is LGHDT, CDR2 YNNKEL (reference sequence). The CDR3 extends over 13 amino acids. These data belong to a study of T-cell reconstitution after alpha-beta-depleted transplantation in children.

Source: PBMCs, mostly from graft donor cells, taken 360 days after TCRalphabeta/CD19-depleted stem cell transplant. This chain links TRBV3-1 with TRBJ1-5; TRBD1 aligns across 7 bases. The receptor's source is a male patient between 5 and 17 years old who had a stem cell transplant for acute myeloid leukemia, so the T cells may come from the graft donor. The CDR3 region is CASSRDRGSTQHF. For the CDR3, the DNA is TGTGCCAGCAGCAGGGACAGAGGATCGACCCAGCATTTT.